A single T cell receptor (beta chain) is shown here with its context. Its antigen is as yet unknown. This entry belongs to a study of shared clonotypes between healthy human individuals. Notes on the study in general: Despite large depth, sorted-subset datasets appeared incompletely sequenced. The study found about 5.1% of naive CD4 clonotypes shared across a handful of donors.

Trimming at V came to 3 bases and at J to 12 bases, leaving 4 bases not matched to a gene. The CDR3 extends over 12 amino acids. Looked up from germline, CDR1 is MGHRA and CDR2 is YSYEKL. Genomic DNA (from each subset) was split evenly across several immunoSEQ plates. The table came from immunoSEQ multiplex PCR; TCRdb's copy has only in-frame clones and leaves some out. The table records fewer than 800,000 clones, roughly 94% of them present only once. Naive CD8 cells lacked CD45RO, underwent positive selection for CCR7 and left out terminally differentiated effector memory CD45RA+ cells. Each donor was a Caucasian adult residing in Nashville, Tennessee.

The material sequenced was naive CD8+ T cells sorted from blood. The chain recombines TRBV4-1 with TRBJ2-7; 11 positions agree with TRBD2. The origin of this receptor is a man aged 30 to 45 in good health. The CDR3 reads CASSHGTSGRYF. The CDR3 nucleotides are TGCGCCAGCAGCCATGGTACTAGCGGGAGGTACTTC.